This T cell receptor (beta chain) was captured by sequencing in a study of T-cell memory formation after mild COVID-19. Study as a whole: There were largely donor-specific TCR clusters.

5'RACE, which relied on constant-segment primers, yielded TCR alpha and TCR beta cDNA libraries carrying sample barcodes and UMIs. A single record per CDR3 protein comes from TCRdb applying MiXCR to the 5' RACE reads. The sample has roughly 49,000 distinct CDR3 sequences, 27% seen once. Trimming pared 1 base from V and 6 bases from J, leaving 10 bases between. The CDR3 is made up of 13 amino acids. This clonotype was seen ten or more times. The antigen is not known. Study-wide results and limits: A second wave expanding day 15 to 37 was CD4+-biased; contracting clones were balanced. Proof of SARS-CoV-2 specificity was absent for the second-wave clones that crested on day 37.

Sequenced material: PBMCs or a T cell subset sorted from them (not recorded which). This receptor was identified in a man aged 18 to 29 who had mild COVID-19 (a few samples of this study predate the infection). Cell type and time point are not known. This chain connects TRBV12-3 or TRBV12-4 to TRBJ2-7; D ambiguous. This CDR3 is CASSLGDLGEQYF. Written as DNA, the CDR3 is TGTGCCAGCAGTTTAGGGGATTTAGGCGAGCAGTACTTC.